The clone carrying this TCR beta chain was recorded a few times. Its antigen is unknown. PCR employed 60 Vbeta and 13 Jbeta primers. Sequencing was performed with immunoSEQ multiplex PCR; in TCRdb, only in-frame clones are kept and a portion is missing. Among about 150,000 clones listed, around three fifths were seen once. The data derive from a study of cytomegalovirus exposure and HLA in healthy donors. Study-wide results and caveats: It emerged from a later analysis that several of the most significant clusters appeared to be linked to common viral pathogens. Specificity of three CMV-associated chains for CMV antigens was verified in vitro.

This CDR3 contains 16 residues. The V gene's germline CDR1 is SGHTA and CDR2 FQGNSA. V lost 4 bases and J lost 0, with 12 bases in between. Sample: PBMCs. This receptor was taken from a woman aged 40-49 years in good health and CMV-seronegative. V is TRBV7-2 and J is TRBJ2-2; D is possibly TRBD1 (5 bases). The CDR3 DNA reads TGTGCCAGCAGCTGGATCAGGGTCGCGAACACCGGGGAGCTGTTTTTT. It encodes CASSWIRVANTGELFF. Filled out from reference TRBV7-2 and TRBJ2-2, the complete variable domain reads GAGVSQSPSNKVTEKGKDVELRCDPISGHTALYWYRQSLGQGLEFLIYFQGNSAPDKSGLPSDRFSAERTGGSVSTLTIQRTQQEDSAVYLCASSWIRVANTGELFFGEGSRLTVL.